This T cell receptor beta chain is from a study of T cell changes during pregnancy in multiple sclerosis. The CDR3 contains 15 residues. With V trimmed by 1 base and J by 3 bases, 3 bases remained unmatched. CDR1 and CDR2 from the germline V gene are SGHRS and YFSETQ. Sequencing used immunoSEQ multiplex PCR; TCRdb keeps in-frame clones, though not all of them. Among around 41,000 clones listed, over 80% were seen once. The receptor comes from a female donor in good health, enrolled as a control in a pregnancy study. The rearrangement uses TRBV5-1 and TRBJ2-1; TRBD2 aligns across 8 bases. This sample comprised CD4+ T cells from peripheral blood mononuclear cells, obtained in the third trimester of pregnancy. CDR3 nucleotide sequence: TGCGCCAGCAGCTTGAAAGCGGGGGTCTACAATGAGCAGTTCTTC. Its protein is CASSLKAGVYNEQFF. The full variable domain, with the rest looked up from reference TRBV5-1 and TRBJ2-1, is KAGVTQTPRYLIKTRGQQVTLSCSPISGHRSVSWYQQTPGQGLQFLFEYFSETQRNKGNFPGRFSGRQFSNSRSEMNVSTLELGDSALYLCASSLKAGVYNEQFFGPGTRLTVL.